The present T cell receptor beta chain was sequenced within a study of identical twins. Trimming left V 10 bases short and J 0 bases short, with 16 bases between. This CDR3 region has 15 residues. CDR1 and CDR2 (germline): MDHEN, SYDVKM. Via MiXCR, TCRdb re-called the 5' RACE reads, giving one row per CDR3 protein. The sample holds 700,000 or so distinct CDR3 sequences, approximately 9% seen once. This clonotype was observed a handful of times. Its cognate antigen is unknown. Study-level points and caveats: Shared out-of-frame alpha sequences (those common to twins) showed excess low generation probability.

The data were also submitted as part of a second study, on yellow fever vaccine responses in identical twins.

The sequenced sample consisted of PBMCs. This receptor was obtained from a young woman in good health. V is TRBV28 and J is TRBJ1-5; D not resolved. The CDR3 bases are TGTGCCACCACTTCGGGCAGTAATAGCAATCAGCCCCAGCATTTT. Residues: CATTSGSNSNQPQHF.